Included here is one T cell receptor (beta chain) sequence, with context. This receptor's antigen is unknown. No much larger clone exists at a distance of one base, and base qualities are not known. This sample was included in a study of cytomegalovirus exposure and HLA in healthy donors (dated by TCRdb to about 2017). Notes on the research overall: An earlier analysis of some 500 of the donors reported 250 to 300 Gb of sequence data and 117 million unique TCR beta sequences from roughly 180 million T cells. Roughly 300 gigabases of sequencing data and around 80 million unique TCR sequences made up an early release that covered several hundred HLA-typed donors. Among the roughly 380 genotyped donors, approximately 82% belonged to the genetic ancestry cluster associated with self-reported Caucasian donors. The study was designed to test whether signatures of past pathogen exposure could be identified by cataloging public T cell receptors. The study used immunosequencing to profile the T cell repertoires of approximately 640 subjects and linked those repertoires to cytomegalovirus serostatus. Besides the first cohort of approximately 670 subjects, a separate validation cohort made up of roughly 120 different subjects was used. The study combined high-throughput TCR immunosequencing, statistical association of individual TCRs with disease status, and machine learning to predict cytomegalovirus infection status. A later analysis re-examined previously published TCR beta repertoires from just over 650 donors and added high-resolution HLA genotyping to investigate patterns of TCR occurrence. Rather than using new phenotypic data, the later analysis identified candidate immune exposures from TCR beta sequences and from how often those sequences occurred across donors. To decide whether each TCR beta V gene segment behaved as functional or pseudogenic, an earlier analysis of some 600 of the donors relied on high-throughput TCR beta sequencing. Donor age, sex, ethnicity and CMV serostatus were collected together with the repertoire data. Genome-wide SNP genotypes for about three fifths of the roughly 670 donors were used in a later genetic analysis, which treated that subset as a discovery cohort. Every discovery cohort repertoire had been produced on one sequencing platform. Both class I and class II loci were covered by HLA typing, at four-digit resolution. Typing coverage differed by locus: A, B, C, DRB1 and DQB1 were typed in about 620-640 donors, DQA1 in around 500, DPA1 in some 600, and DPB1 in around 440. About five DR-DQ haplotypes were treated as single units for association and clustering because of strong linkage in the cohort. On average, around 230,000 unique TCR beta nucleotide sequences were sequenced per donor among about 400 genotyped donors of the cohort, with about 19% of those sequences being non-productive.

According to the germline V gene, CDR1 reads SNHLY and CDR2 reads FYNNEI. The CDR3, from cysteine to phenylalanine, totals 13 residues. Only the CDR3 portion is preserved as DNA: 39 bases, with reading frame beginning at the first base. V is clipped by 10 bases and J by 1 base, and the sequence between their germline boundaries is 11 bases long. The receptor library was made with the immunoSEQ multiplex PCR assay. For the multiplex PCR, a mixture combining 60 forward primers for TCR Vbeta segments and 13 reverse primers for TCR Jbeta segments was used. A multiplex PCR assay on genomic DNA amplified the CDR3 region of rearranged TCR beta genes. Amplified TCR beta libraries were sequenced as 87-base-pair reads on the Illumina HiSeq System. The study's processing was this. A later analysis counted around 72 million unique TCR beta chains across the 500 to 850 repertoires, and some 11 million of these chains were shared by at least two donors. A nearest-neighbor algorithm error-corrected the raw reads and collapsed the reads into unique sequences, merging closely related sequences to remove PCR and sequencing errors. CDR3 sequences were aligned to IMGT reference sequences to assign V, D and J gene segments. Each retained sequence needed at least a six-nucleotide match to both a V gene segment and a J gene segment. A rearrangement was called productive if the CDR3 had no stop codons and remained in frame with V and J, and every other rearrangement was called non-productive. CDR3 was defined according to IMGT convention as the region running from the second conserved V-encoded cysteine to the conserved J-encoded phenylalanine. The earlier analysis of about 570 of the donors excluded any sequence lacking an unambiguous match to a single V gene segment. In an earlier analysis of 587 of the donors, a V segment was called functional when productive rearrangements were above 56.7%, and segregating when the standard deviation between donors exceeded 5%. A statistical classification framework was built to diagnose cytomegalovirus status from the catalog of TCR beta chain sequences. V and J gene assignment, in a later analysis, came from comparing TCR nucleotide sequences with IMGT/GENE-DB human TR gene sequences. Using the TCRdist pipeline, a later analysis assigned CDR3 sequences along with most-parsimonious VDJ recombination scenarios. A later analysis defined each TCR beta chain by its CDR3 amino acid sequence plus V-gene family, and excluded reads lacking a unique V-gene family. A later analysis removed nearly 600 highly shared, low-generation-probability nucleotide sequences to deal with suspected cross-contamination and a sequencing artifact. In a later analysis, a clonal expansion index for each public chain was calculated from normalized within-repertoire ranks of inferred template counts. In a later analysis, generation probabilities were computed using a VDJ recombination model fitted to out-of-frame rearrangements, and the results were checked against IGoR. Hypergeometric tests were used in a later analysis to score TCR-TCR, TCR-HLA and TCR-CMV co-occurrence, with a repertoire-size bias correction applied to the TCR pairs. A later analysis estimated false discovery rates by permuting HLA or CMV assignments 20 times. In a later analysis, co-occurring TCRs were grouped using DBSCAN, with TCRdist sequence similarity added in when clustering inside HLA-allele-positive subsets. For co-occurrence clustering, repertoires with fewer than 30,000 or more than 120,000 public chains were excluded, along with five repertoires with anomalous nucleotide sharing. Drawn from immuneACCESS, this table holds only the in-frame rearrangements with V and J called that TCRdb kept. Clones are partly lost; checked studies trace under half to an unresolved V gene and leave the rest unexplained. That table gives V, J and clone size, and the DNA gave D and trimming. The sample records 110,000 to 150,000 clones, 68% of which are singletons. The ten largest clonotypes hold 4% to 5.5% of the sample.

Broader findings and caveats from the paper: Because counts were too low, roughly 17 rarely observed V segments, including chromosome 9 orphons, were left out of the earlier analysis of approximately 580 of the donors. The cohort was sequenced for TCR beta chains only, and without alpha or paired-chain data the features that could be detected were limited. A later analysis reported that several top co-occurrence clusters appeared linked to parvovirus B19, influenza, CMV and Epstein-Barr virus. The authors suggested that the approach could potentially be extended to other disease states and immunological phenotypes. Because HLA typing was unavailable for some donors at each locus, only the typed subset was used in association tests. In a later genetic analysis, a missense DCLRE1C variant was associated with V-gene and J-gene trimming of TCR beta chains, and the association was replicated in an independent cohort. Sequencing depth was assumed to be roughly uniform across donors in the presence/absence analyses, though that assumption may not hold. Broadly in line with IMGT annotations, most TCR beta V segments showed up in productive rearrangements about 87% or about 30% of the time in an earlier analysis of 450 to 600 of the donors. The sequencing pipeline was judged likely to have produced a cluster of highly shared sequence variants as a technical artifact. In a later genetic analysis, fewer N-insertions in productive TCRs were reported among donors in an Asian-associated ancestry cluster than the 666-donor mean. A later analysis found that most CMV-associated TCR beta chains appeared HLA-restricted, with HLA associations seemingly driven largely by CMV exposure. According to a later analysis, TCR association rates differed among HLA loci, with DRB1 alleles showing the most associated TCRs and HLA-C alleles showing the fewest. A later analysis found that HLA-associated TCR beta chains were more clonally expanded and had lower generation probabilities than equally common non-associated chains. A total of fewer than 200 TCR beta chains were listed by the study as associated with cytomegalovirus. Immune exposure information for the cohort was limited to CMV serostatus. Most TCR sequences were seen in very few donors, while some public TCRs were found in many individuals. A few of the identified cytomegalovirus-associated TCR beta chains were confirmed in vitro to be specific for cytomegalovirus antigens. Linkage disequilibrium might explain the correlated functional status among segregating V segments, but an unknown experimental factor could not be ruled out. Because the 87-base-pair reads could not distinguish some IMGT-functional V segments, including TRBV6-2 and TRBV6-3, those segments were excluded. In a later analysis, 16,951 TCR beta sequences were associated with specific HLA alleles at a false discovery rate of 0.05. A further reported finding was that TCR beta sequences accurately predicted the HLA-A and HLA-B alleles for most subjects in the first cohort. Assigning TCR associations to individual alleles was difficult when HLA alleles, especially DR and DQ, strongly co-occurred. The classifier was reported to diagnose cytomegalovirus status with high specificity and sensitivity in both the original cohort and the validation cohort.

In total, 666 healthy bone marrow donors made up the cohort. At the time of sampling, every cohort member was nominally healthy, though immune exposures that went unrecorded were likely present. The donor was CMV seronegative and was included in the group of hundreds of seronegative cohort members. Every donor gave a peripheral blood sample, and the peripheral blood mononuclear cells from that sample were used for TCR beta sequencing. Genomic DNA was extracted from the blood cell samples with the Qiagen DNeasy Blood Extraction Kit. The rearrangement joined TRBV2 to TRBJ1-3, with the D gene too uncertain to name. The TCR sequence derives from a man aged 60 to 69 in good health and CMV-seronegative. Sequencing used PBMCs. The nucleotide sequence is TGTGCCACCGAGGCTTTATCTGGAAACACCATATATTTT. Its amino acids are CATEALSGNTIYF.